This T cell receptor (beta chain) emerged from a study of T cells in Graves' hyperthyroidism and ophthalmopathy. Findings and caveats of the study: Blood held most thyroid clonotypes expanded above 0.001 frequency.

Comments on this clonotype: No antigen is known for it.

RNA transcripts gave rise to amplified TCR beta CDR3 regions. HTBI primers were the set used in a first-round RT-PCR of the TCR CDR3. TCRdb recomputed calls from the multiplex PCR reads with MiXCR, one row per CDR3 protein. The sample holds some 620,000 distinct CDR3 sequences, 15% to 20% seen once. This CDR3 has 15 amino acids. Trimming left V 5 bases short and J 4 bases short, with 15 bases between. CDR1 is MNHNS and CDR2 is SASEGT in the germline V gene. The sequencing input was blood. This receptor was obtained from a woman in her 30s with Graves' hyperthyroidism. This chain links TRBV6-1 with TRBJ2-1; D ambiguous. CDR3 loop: CASSITPNSYNEQFF. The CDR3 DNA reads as TGTGCCAGCAGTATAACTCCTAATAGTTACAATGAGCAGTTCTTC.